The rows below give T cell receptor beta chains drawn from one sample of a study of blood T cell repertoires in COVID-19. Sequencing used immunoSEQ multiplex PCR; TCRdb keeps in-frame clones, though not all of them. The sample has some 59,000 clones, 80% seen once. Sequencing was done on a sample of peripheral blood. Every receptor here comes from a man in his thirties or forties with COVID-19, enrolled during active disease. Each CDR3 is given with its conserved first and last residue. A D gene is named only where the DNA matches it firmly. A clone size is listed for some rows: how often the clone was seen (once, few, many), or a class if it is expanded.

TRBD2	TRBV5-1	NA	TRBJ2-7	TGCGCCAGCAGCGGAATAGCGGGAGGCCTTGCTATCTCCGAGCAGTACTTC	CASSGIAGGLAISEQYF
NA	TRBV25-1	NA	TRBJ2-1	TGTGCCAGCAGTGCCTCCCGACTAGTCCCCTACAATGAGCAGTTCTTC	CASSASRLVPYNEQFF
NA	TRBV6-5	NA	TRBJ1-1	TGTGCCAGCAGTTACCGTTCCCCTATGAACACTGAAGCTTTCTTT	CASSYRSPMNTEAFF
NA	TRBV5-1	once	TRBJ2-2	TGCGCCAGCAGCTTGGGTGGAGGGTCCTCCGGGGAGCTGTTTTTT	CASSLGGGSSGELFF
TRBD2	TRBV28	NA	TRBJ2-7	TGTGCCAGCAGTTTAGTTAGCGGGGGACCCTACGAGCAGTACTTC	CASSLVSGGPYEQYF
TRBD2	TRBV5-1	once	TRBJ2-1	TGCGCCAGCAGCTTTCAAGTGGAGGGAGGGAATGAGCAGTTCTTC	CASSFQVEGGNEQFF
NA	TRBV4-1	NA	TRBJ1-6	TGCGCCAGCAGCCAAAAGTTGTCCCTGGGGGGAGGTAATTCACCCCTCCACTTT	CASSQKLSLGGGNSPLHF
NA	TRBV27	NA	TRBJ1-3	TGTGCCAGCAGTCCGCAGGGTGCTGGAAACACCATATATTTT	CASSPQGAGNTIYF
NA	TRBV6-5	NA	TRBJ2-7	TGTGCCAGCAGTTACTCTGGTGGCGGCTCCTACGAGCAGTACTTC	CASSYSGGGSYEQYF
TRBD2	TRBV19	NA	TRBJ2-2	TGTGCCAGTAGTACTCTAGCGGGAGGGCCGTATGGGGAACCCGGGGAGCTGTTTTTT	CASSTLAGGPYGEPGELFF
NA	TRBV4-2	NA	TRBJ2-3	TGTGCCAGCAGCCAAGGTGGGGCAGGGGCTACAGATACGCAGTATTTT	CASSQGGAGATDTQYF
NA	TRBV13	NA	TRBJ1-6	TGTGCCAGCAGCTCCCGAGGGTCACCCCTCCACTTT	CASSSRGSPLHF
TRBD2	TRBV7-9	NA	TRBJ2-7	TGTGCCAGCAGCTTAGGTAGCGGGAACTACGAGCAGTACTTC	CASSLGSGNYEQYF
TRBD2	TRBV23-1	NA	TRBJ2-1	TGCGCCAGCAGTCAATCCTTTCTAGCGGGGGCTTACAATGAGCAGTTCTTC	CASSQSFLAGAYNEQFF
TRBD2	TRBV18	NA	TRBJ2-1	TGTGCCAGCTCACGAGGGACTAGCGGGGATTACAATGAGCAGTTCTTC	CASSRGTSGDYNEQFF
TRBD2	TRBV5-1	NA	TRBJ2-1	TGCGCCAGCAGCTGGGGGACTAGCGGGAATGAGCAGTTCTTC	CASSWGTSGNEQFF
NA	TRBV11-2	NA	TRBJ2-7	TGTGCCAGCACCAAAGGACTCGCAGGGGCCTCCTACGAGCAGTACTTC	CASTKGLAGASYEQYF
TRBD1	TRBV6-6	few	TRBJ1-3	TGTGCCAGCAGTTTCGGACAGGGGATAGGCAACACCATATATTTT	CASSFGQGIGNTIYF
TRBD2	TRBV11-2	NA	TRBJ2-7	TGTGCCAGCAGCGCCAATTCCGGGACTAGGCCCTACGAGCAGTACTTC	CASSANSGTRPYEQYF
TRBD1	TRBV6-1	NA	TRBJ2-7	TGTGCCAGCAGTGAAGACGGACAGGTGGACGAGCAGTACTTC	CASSEDGQVDEQYF
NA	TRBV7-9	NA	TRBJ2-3	TGTGCCAGCAGCTTATTCGGGGGACGAAATAAAGATACGCAGTATTTT	CASSLFGGRNKDTQYF
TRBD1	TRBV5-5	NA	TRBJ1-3	TGTGCCAGCAGAGACCCAGGGGGTTACTCTGGAAACACCATATATTTT	CASRDPGGYSGNTIYF
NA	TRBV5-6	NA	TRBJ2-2	TGTGCCAGCAGCTTAACTGGGAACACCGGGGAGCTGTTTTTT	CASSLTGNTGELFF
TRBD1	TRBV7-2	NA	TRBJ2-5	TGTGCCAGCAGCTCGGACAGGGGACAAGAGACCCAGTACTTC	CASSSDRGQETQYF
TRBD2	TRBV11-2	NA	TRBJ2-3	TGTGCCAGCAGCCCCACGTCACTATCTAGCGGGAGGGTAACAGATACGCAGTATTTT	CASSPTSLSSGRVTDTQYF
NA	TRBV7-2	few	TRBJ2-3	TGTGCCAGCAGCTTAGCGGCCCCAGATACGCAGTATTTT	CASSLAAPDTQYF
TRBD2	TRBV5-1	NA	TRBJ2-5	TGCGCCAGCAGCTTGCTAGCGGGGGGCCAAGAGACCCAGTACTTC	CASSLLAGGQETQYF
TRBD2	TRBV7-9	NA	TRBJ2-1	TGTGCCAGCAGCCCGACTAGCGAAAAGCAGTTCTTC	CASSPTSEKQFF
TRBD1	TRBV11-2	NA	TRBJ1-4	TGTGCCAGCAGCTTCGACCGGGACAGCGAAAAACTGTTTTTT	CASSFDRDSEKLFF
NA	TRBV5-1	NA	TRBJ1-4	TGCGCCAGCAGCTTGGTGCCAACCCAGGAAAAACTGTTTTTT	CASSLVPTQEKLFF
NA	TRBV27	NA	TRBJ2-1	TGTGCCAGCAGTTTATTTGGGGGCCTCTACAATGAGCAGTTCTTC	CASSLFGGLYNEQFF
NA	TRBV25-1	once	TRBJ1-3	TGTGCCAGCAGTCCCCAGGGGAAAGAAAACACCATATATTTT	CASSPQGKENTIYF
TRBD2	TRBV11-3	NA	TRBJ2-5	TGTGCCAGCAGCTTAGAGGTAGCGGGGGTCGGAGAGACCCAGTACTTC	CASSLEVAGVGETQYF
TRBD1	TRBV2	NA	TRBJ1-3	TGTGCCAGCAGCCCGGACAGGGTTGGAAACACCATATATTTT	CASSPDRVGNTIYF
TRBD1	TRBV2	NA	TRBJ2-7	TGTGCCAGTCTGGGACAGGGGAGTAATTACGAGCAGTACTTC	CASLGQGSNYEQYF
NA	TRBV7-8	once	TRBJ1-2	TGTGCCAGCAGCTTAGCCCCCAGGAACTATGGCTACACCTTC	CASSLAPRNYGYTF
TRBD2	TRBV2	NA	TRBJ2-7	TGTGCCAGCAGATGGGAGGGAGCATGGGACGAGCAGTACTTC	CASRWEGAWDEQYF
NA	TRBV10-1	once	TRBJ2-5	TGCGCCAGCAGTGATTTCTTCAGGGTTGAGACCCAGTACTTC	CASSDFFRVETQYF
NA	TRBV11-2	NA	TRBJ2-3	TGTGCCAGCAGCTTAGTAGAGGCAGATACGCAGTATTTT	CASSLVEADTQYF
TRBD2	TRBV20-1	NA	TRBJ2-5	TGCAGTGCCCCGACTAGCAGACAGTACTTC	CSAPTSRQYF
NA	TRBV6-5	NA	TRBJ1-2	TGTGCCAGCAGTCCCCGGGGGGGAGCGTGGGATGGCTACACCTTC	CASSPRGGAWDGYTF
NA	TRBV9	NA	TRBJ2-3	TGTGCCAGCAGCGTAGCTGAGAGCAATACGCAGTATTTT	CASSVAESNTQYF
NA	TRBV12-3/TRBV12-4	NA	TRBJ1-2	TGTGCCAGCACCCTTCCGGGGTATGGCTACACCTTC	CASTLPGYGYTF
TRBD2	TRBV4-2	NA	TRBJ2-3	TGTGCCAGCAGCCAAGACGAAGGACTAGCGGGATTGACAGTTACGCAGTATTTT	CASSQDEGLAGLTVTQYF
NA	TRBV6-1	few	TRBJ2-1	TGTGCCAGCAGTGAAAGGGCCTCAGGGGCCTACAATGAGCAGTTCTTC	CASSERASGAYNEQFF